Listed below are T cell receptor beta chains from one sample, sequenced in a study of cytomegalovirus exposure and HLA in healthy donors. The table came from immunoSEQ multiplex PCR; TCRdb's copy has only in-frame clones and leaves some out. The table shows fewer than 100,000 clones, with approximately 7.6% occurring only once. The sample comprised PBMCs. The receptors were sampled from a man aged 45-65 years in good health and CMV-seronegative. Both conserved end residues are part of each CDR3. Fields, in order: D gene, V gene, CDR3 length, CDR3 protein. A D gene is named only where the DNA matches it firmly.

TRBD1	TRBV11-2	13	CASTNTGAHTIYF
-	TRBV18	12	CASSREGYEQYF
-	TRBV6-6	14	CASRYEGGWDEQYF
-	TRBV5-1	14	CASSKGQTSGTQYF
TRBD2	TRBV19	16	CASSRGGGRSSYEQYF
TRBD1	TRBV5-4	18	CASSPRAGGASGANVLTF
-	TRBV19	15	CASSMVAGLSYEQYF
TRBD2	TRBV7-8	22	CASSLTQLPGLAGQRYAYEQYF
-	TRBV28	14	CASSLGGSNQPQHF
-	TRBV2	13	CASSERRDNEQFF
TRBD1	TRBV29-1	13	CSVEDLRTGGKFF
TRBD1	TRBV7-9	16	CASSLRAGQGEVEQYF
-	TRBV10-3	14	CAISESYQNQPQHF
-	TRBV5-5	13	CASRLYSPDTQYF
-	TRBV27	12	CASSPCVQPQHF
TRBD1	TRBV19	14	CASSTGEASQPQHF
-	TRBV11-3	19	CASSPGQGREIGRYNEQFF
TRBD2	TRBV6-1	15	CASSEGASGGAEQFF
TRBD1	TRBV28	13	CASSPGQGYEQYF
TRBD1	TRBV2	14	CASRRQGENQPQHF
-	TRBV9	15	CASSAAGARGGELFF
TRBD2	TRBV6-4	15	CASSEELAGTYEQYF
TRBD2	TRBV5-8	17	CASRTPGLAGGTDTQYF